The present TCR beta chain was sequenced within a study of human T cells and chemical hapten exposure. TCRdb independently ran MiXCR on the RACE reads; one entry per CDR3 protein. This table has tens of thousands of distinct CDR3 sequences, roughly 9.8% appearing once. In its sample, this clonotype was seen many times. Time point meaning: pre-sensitization, week 0. The treatment was: therapeutic diphenylcyclopropenone sensitization with weekly scalp DPC. Trimming at V came to 3 bases and at J to 7 bases, leaving 15 bases not matched to a gene. This CDR3 region has 16 residues. Per the germline V gene, CDR1 is SEHNR and CDR2 is FQNEAQ (reference sequence).

The chain uses TRBV7-9 and TRBJ2-7, with TRBD2 identical over 7 bases. This material consisted of whole blood, taken in connection with sensitization to the hapten diphenylcyclopropenone (DPC). This TCR was recovered from a woman aged 45-65 years with alopecia areata. Some clones in this sample may be carry-over from other donors' samples. Here the CDR3 reads CASSLKVASGPWEQYF. The CDR3 DNA is TGTGCCAGCAGCTTGAAGGTCGCTAGCGGCCCGTGGGAGCAGTACTTC.